A single sample gave rise to the 27 T cell receptor beta chains below, sequenced in a study of CXCR3-negative and CXCR3-positive naive CD8 T cells. The authors prepared UMI-labeled TRB cDNA libraries by 5' RACE. TCRdb reprocessed the 5' RACE reads; each CDR3 protein has one entry and no DNA is given. The sample data list about 62,000 distinct CDR3 sequences. Specimen: naive CXCR3- CD8+ T cells from blood. The subset is: CD45RO-CCR7+CD27+CD95- naive CD8+ T cells lacking CXCR3 (TNR3-). The receptors were gathered from a human donor in good health. Some clones in this sample may be carry-over from other donors' samples.

CDR3: CASSNSGTRPYEQYF. This chain joins TRBV7-8 and TRBJ2-7; TCRdb selects TRBD2, and the lack of DNA leaves this call unchecked. The CDR3 totals 15 residues. Per the germline V gene, CDR1 is SGHVS and CDR2 is FQNEAQ.

The chain combines TRBV7-6 with TRBJ2-3; as DNA is missing, the TRBD1 call by TCRdb cannot be tested. Germline V CDR1 and CDR2: SGHVS, FNYEAQ. This CDR3 contains 16 residues. CDR3 loop: CASSLWGQGGTDTQYF.

This chain joins TRBV29-1 and TRBJ2-2; the D call of TRBD1 rests on TCRdb alone, since no DNA is present to check it. In germline, CDR1 is SQVTM, CDR2 ANQGSEA. CDR3 length: 13 amino acids. The CDR3: CSVGTGYPGELFF.

The chain uses TRBV29-1 and TRBJ2-7. Germline CDR1 and CDR2: SQVTM and ANQGSEA. This CDR3 region has 13 residues. The CDR3 sequence: CSARTVNSYEQYF.

CDR3 loop: CSVGEWGQPQHF. The chain carries TRBV29-1 and TRBJ1-5. The CDR3 covers 12 residues. Germline CDR1 reads SQVTM; CDR2 reads ANQGSEA.

V usage is TRBV28 and J usage is TRBJ2-3; TCRdb's D call of TRBD1 is untestable without DNA. This CDR3 is built from 16 residues. The germline CDR1 and CDR2 sequences are MDHEN and SYDVKM. The CDR3 sequence: CASSFDRGTRTDTQYF.

The rearrangement links TRBV2 to TRBJ2-3. CDR1 is SNHLY, CDR2 FYNNEI, per germline. CDR3 length: 11 residues. This CDR3 is CASRIWDTQYF.

The rearrangement joins TRBV6-1 to TRBJ1-1. The CDR3 is made up of 15 amino acids. Germline lookup yields CDR1 MNHNS and CDR2 SASEGT. The CDR3 protein is CASSEPRVMNTEAFF.

The chain is built from TRBV6-5 and TRBJ2-5; the TRBD1 assignment by TCRdb is unverifiable without DNA. CDR3 length equals 11 residues. The germline V gene has CDR1 MNHEY and CDR2 SVGAGI. The CDR3 sequence is CATPGDETQYF.

The rearrangement links TRBV6-2 or TRBV6-3 to TRBJ2-7; TCRdb indicates TRBD2, and absent DNA this call remains unverified. This CDR3 is 18 amino acids long. Germline V gene lookup returns CDR1 MNHEY and CDR2 SVGEGT. CDR3 in amino acids: CASSYGGGPRISPYEQYF.

The V call is TRBV4-3, the J call TRBJ2-7. Germline CDR1 reads LGHNA; CDR2 reads YSLEER. This CDR3 is built from 14 residues. The CDR3 is CASSQDGSLYEQYF.

This chain connects TRBV7-6 to TRBJ2-7; TCRdb selects TRBD1, and the lack of DNA leaves this call unchecked. The CDR3 consists of 14 residues. The V gene's germline CDR1 is SGHVS and CDR2 FNYEAQ. CDR3 protein: CASSPSRQGREQYF.

J is TRBJ2-1 and V is TRBV6-2 or TRBV6-3; the TCRdb D gene call, TRBD2, has no DNA to confirm it. The length of the CDR3 is 15 residues. CDR1 MNHEY and CDR2 SVGEGT come from the germline V gene. CDR3 amino acids: CASTKGLAGVNEQFF.

The chain carries TRBV6-5 and TRBJ2-7; absent DNA, TCRdb's TRBD2 call cannot be checked. The germline CDR1 and CDR2 sequences are MNHEY and SVGAGI. This CDR3 has 14 residues. The CDR3 spells CASSERGGLYEQYF.

The V and J genes are TRBV21-1 and TRBJ2-5; TCRdb selects TRBD1, and the lack of DNA leaves this call unchecked. TRBV21-1 represents a pseudogene. The CDR3 contains 19 residues. This CDR3 is CASSVRLPQGRIVGETQYF.

The genes are TRBV6-6 and TRBJ2-7; TCRdb's D call of TRBD1 is untestable without DNA. The CDR3 is made up of 15 amino acids. The germline CDR1 and CDR2 sequences are MNHNY and SVGAGI (reference sequence). CDR3 in amino acids: CASSPFRGGGYEQYF.

The chain employs TRBV5-6 and TRBJ2-1; TCRdb's D call, TRBD1, is unchecked because there is no DNA. CDR1 is SGHDT and CDR2 is YYEEEE in the germline V gene. The CDR3 length is 12 residues. CDR3 sequence: CASRMDRGREFF.

The chain couples TRBV7-3 to TRBJ2-7; the TRBD1 assignment by TCRdb is unverifiable without DNA. The germline V gene encodes CDR1 SGHTA and CDR2 FQGTGA. This CDR3 is 15 amino acids long. This CDR3 is CASSPQGGQGHEQYF.

This sequence joins TRBV7-9 and TRBJ1-1; checking the TCRdb D call of TRBD1 is not possible without DNA. CDR3 size: 14 residues. The germline V gene encodes CDR1 SEHNR and CDR2 FQNEAQ (reference sequence). CDR3 sequence: CASSPGQRNTEAFF.

The chain couples TRBV6-1 to TRBJ1-1; without DNA, the TCRdb call of TRBD1 cannot be checked. CDR1 MNHNS and CDR2 SASEGT come from the germline V gene. The CDR3 totals 15 residues. The CDR3: CASSEWSEGASEAFF.

V is TRBV12-3 or TRBV12-4 and J is TRBJ1-2. There are 14 residues in the CDR3. The CDR3 here is CASSFSGRSYGYTF.

The chain is built from TRBV29-1 and TRBJ1-3. Germline values: CDR1 SQVTM, CDR2 ANQGSEA. The CDR3 is made up of 16 amino acids. The CDR3 sequence is CSVEGQELFSGNTIYF.

This sequence joins TRBV7-9 and TRBJ2-7. The CDR3 sequence is 11 residues long. The germline CDR1 and CDR2 sequences are SEHNR and FQNEAQ (reference sequence). CDR3 residues: CASSMTYEQYF.

This CDR3 is CASSPPDSSEGYTF. The chain is built from TRBV7-6 and TRBJ1-2. CDR3 length equals 14 residues. Per the germline V gene, CDR1 is SGHVS and CDR2 is FNYEAQ.

The CDR3: CASSLGTEWAYEQYF. The genes are TRBV5-1 and TRBJ2-7. The CDR3 extends over 15 amino acids. CDR1 SGHRS and CDR2 YFSETQ come from the germline V gene. The full variable domain, rest sourced from reference TRBV5-1 and TRBJ2-7, is KAGVTQTPRYLIKTRGQQVTLSCSPISGHRSVSWYQQTPGQGLQFLFEYFSETQRNKGNFPGRFSGRQFSNSRSEMNVSTLELGDSALYLCASSLGTEWAYEQYFGPGTRLTVT.

V is TRBV11-2 and J is TRBJ1-1; the TCRdb call, TRBD1, lacks DNA for checking. CDR1 SGHAT and CDR2 FQNNGV come from the germline V gene. The CDR3 runs to 14 residues. The CDR3 loop is CASSWGQMNTEAFF.

The J gene is TRBJ2-5, the V gene TRBV4-2; TCRdb's D gene call, TRBD2, goes unchecked for lack of DNA. The CDR3 runs to 15 residues. Per the germline V gene, CDR1 is LGHNA and CDR2 is YNFKEQ. CDR3: CASSRGTSGQETQYF.